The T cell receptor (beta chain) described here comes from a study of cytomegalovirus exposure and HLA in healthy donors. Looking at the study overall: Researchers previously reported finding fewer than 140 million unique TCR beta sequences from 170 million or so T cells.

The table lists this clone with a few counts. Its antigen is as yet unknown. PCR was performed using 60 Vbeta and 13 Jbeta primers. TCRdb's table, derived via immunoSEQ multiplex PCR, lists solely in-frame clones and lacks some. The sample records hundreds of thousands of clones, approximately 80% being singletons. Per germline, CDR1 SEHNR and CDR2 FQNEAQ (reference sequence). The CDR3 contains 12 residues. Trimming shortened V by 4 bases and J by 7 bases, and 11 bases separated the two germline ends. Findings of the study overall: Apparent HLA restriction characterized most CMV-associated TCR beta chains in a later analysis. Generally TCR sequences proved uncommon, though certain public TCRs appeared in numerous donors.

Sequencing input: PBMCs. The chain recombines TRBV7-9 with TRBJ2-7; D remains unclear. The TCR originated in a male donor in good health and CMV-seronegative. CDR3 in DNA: TGTGCCAGCAGCTCCCTCGAGGAGGAGCAGTACTTC. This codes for CASSSLEEEQYF.